This T cell receptor beta chain derives from a study of radiotherapy plus CTLA-4 blockade in lung cancer. Overall study: Objective response was observed in around a sixth of patients, and disease control in approximately 30%.

Notes on this clone: Its target is not known.

Study-wide points: Response, reportedly, was best predicted by interferon-beta along with early blood T cell clone dynamics. Expansion of tumor-derived TCR clones was observed in blood after radiotherapy plus ipilimumab.

Lung cancer patients with chemo-refractory metastatic non-small-cell disease were given focal radiation plus CTLA-4 blockade with ipilimumab. Profiled with immunoSEQ multiplex PCR; TCRdb holds only in-frame clones, not every one. The sample includes approximately 60,000 clones, roughly four fifths of them seen just once. The clonotype was recovered from a human donor with non-small cell lung cancer whose response to radiotherapy plus ipilimumab could not be evaluated. The sequenced sample was peripheral blood, obtained from a patient treated with radiotherapy plus ipilimumab.

The CDR3 DNA sequence: TGTGCCAGCAGCGCGGGACAGGGGGCTTATCAGCCCCAGCATTTT. Its protein product is CASSAGQGAYQPQHF. V and J are TRBV9 and TRBJ1-5; 12 bases are a match to TRBD1. The CDR3 consists of 15 residues. J was trimmed by 5 bases and V by 3 bases; bases with no gene match: 3. In germline, CDR1 is SGDLS, CDR2 YYNGEE.